These 19 T cell receptor beta chains were all obtained from the same sample, sequenced in a study of PD-1 blockade in classical Hodgkin lymphoma. Libraries were prepared by immunoSEQ multiplex PCR; TCRdb keeps only in-frame clonotypes and omits some of them. The sample consists of approximately 160,000 clones, around four fifths of them appearing once. Each patient experienced a relapse that followed autologous stem cell transplantation, and brentuximab vedotin exposure varied. The sample was peripheral blood mononuclear cells (PBMCs), taken before the second cycle of nivolumab. The receptor set was obtained from a human donor with classical Hodgkin lymphoma.

The chain employs TRBV28 and TRBJ2-5; possibly TRBD1 or TRBD2 for D (6 bases each). CDR1 is MDHEN, CDR2 SYDVKM, per germline. The CDR3 spans 15 residues. V was cut by 6 bases and J by 5 bases, with 19 bases left in between. The CDR3 nucleotides read TGTGCCAGCAGCTCCCCCCCGGGGGCTCCGGAGACCCAGTACTTC. This codes for CASSSPPGAPETQYF.

The rearrangement uses TRBV7-3 and TRBJ2-3; TRBD2 is a possible D gene (6 bases). CDR3 size: 17 residues. Germline V lookup: CDR1 SGHTA, CDR2 FQGTGA. The germline V and J ends were trimmed by 2 bases and 3 bases, with 18 bases remaining between them. The chain's CDR3 is CASSLGSPGLQTDTQYF. The CDR3 DNA sequence: TGTGCCAGCAGCTTAGGAAGCCCGGGACTTCAAACAGATACGCAGTATTTT.

V is TRBV28 and J is TRBJ1-1; D gene uncertain. The CDR3 is 14 residues long. Germline values: CDR1 MDHEN, CDR2 SYDVKM. V was clipped by 2 bases and J by 1 base, with 8 bases between them. Here the CDR3 reads CASSLVRGNTEAFF. Written as DNA, the CDR3 is TGTGCCAGCAGTTTAGTCCGGGGGAACACTGAAGCTTTCTTT.

The chain joins TRBV7-2 to TRBJ2-3; 9 nucleotides match TRBD2. V gave up 2 bases and J gave up 5 bases; unmatched junction bases: 8. Germline CDR1 reads SGHTA; CDR2 reads FQGNSA. This CDR3 contains 16 residues. CDR3 in amino acids: CASSLLGGGVGDTQYF. The CDR3 DNA follows: TGTGCCAGCAGCTTACTCGGCGGGGGGGTTGGAGATACGCAGTATTTT.

The chain carries TRBV27 and TRBJ1-1; TRBD1 might be the D (5 bases). CDR1 is MNHEY, CDR2 SMNVEV, per germline (reference sequence). V lost 2 bases and J lost 6, with 13 bases in between. CDR3 length: 14 residues. CDR3 sequence reads: CASSLRGLGAEAFF. The CDR3 bases are TGTGCCAGCAGTTTACGGGGGTTGGGGGCTGAAGCTTTCTTT.

V usage is TRBV5-6 and J usage is TRBJ2-1; possible D gene TRBD2, 6 bases. Between the trimmed V and J ends, which lost 3 bases and 9 bases, there was a span of 16 bases. This CDR3 has 14 residues. The germline gives CDR1 SGHDT, CDR2 YYEEEE. Written as DNA, the CDR3 is TGTGCCAGCAGCTCCTTGGGGGGAAATGGTGAGCAGTTCTTC. Its translation: CASSSLGGNGEQFF.

The chain combines TRBV7-6 with TRBJ2-7; 10 bases are a match to TRBD2. This CDR3 region has 15 residues. With 1 base clipped from V and 5 bases from J, the junction kept 5 bases outside the gene matches. Germline values: CDR1 SGHVS, CDR2 FNYEAQ. This CDR3 is CASSLGSSGRDEQYF. DNA of the CDR3: TGTGCCAGCAGCTTAGGGTCTAGCGGGAGAGACGAGCAGTACTTC.

V and J are TRBV7-2 and TRBJ2-2, with D unresolved. The V and J ends lost 5 bases and 6 bases respectively, with 10 bases between them. This CDR3 contains 13 residues. Germline values: CDR1 SGHTA, CDR2 FQGNSA. CDR3 sequence: CASSVLIPGELFF. The CDR3 DNA follows: TGTGCCAGCAGCGTACTTATTCCCGGGGAGCTGTTTTTT.

The chain employs TRBV19 and TRBJ2-2; 8 bases map to TRBD2. V lost 7 bases and J lost 2; bases outside the gene matches: 3. The CDR3 sequence is 14 residues long. Germline V lookup: CDR1 LNHDA, CDR2 SQIVND (reference sequence). The CDR3 spells CASILAVNTGELFF. The CDR3 DNA sequence: TGTGCCAGTATACTAGCGGTAAACACCGGGGAGCTGTTTTTT.

The chain couples TRBV6-5 to TRBJ1-2, with 9 bases fitting TRBD1. The CDR3 has 15 amino acids. Per germline, CDR1 MNHEY and CDR2 SVGAGI. The trim removed 2 bases at V and 1 base at J, leaving 2 bases unmatched. The CDR3, as DNA: TGTGCCAGCAGTTACGGACAGGGGCTTAACTATGGCTACACCTTC. The encoded protein is CASSYGQGLNYGYTF.

This chain uses TRBV5-4 with TRBJ2-1, with TRBD2 matching over 13 bases. Germline V gene data show CDR1 as SGHNT and CDR2 as YYREEE (reference sequence). This CDR3 is built from 17 residues. V lost 6 bases and J lost 8; bases outside the gene matches: 14. The CDR3 reads CASKLAGGPPGIHEQFF. The CDR3 DNA sequence: TGTGCCAGCAAACTAGCGGGGGGGCCGCCGGGGATACATGAGCAGTTCTTC.

The gene calls are TRBV7-2 and TRBJ2-7, with a weak D call TRBD1 (5 bases). Looked up from germline, CDR1 is SGHTA and CDR2 is FQGNSA. The ends were cut back, 5 bases at V and 4 bases at J, with 15 bases in the middle. This CDR3 is built from 14 residues. The CDR3 sequence is CASSPDRRTYEQYF. CDR3 bases: TGTGCCAGCAGCCCTGACAGAAGAACATACGAGCAGTACTTC.

This clone was seen only a few times. CDR3 region: CASNIRVGQPQHF. For the CDR3, the DNA is TGTGCCAGCAATATCAGGGTTGGTCAGCCCCAGCATTTT. V gene TRBV6-5 combines with J gene TRBJ1-5, with D maybe TRBD1 (5 bases). CDR1 MNHEY and CDR2 SVGAGI come from the germline V gene. The ends were cut back, 7 bases at V and 6 bases at J, with 13 bases in the middle. CDR3 length: 13 amino acids.

V is TRBV2 and J is TRBJ2-5, with 9 bases that match TRBD2. The CDR3 has 13 residues. Germline V lookup: CDR1 SNHLY, CDR2 FYNNEI. V was pared by 8 bases and J by 5 bases, with 6 bases of the junction left unmatched. CDR3 DNA sequence: TGTGCCAGCGGGACTAGCCGGGGGGAGACCCAGTACTTC. It encodes CASGTSRGETQYF.

The chain's CDR3 is CASSYSRRGEQYF. The DNA for the CDR3 is TGTGCCAGCAGTTACTCGAGGCGGGGCGAGCAGTACTTC. This chain connects TRBV6-6 to TRBJ2-7, with D possibly being TRBD2 (6 bases). The V and J ends lost 0 bases and 6 bases respectively, with 9 bases between them. Germline lookup yields CDR1 MNHNY and CDR2 SVGAGI (reference sequence). The CDR3 totals 13 residues.

The chain combines TRBV28 with TRBJ1-4, with 7 bases that match TRBD1. The germline gives CDR1 MDHEN, CDR2 SYDVKM. V lost 2 bases, J lost 7 bases, and 4 bases stayed unmatched. The CDR3 is 14 residues long. The CDR3 nucleotides are TGTGCCAGCAGTTTACGACAGGGTGGTGAAAAACTGTTTTTT. The encoded protein is CASSLRQGGEKLFF.

The chain has TRBV19 and TRBJ2-7, with D tentatively TRBD1 or TRBD2 (5 bases each). This CDR3 region has 15 residues. V was pared by 1 base and J by 0 bases, with 10 bases between. The germline V gene has CDR1 LNHDA and CDR2 SQIVND (reference sequence). In DNA, the CDR3 is TGTGCCAGTAGTATAGGGGACGGGTTCTCCTACGAGCAGTACTTC. Translation gives CASSIGDGFSYEQYF. Full variable domain (rest looked up from reference TRBV19 and TRBJ2-7): DGGITQSPKYLFRKEGQNVTLSCEQNLNHDAMYWYRQDPGQGLRLIYYSQIVNDFQKGDIAEGYSVSREKKESFPLTVTSAQKNPTAFYLCASSIGDGFSYEQYFGPGTRLTVT.

The chain is built from TRBV5-1 and TRBJ2-3, with a weak D call TRBD2 (6 bases). Germline-derived CDR1 and CDR2 are SGHRS and YFSETQ. There are 15 residues in the CDR3. V lost 6 bases, J lost 2 bases, and 16 bases lay in between. Here the CDR3 reads CASTPTASATDTQYF. DNA for the CDR3: TGCGCCAGCACCCCGACGGCTAGCGCCACAGATACGCAGTATTTT.

This clone showed up just a few times. The V and J genes are TRBV11-1 and TRBJ2-7; TRBD2 matches at 9 bases. Germline V gene lookup returns CDR1 SGHAT and CDR2 FQDESV (reference sequence). J lost 3 bases, V lost 2 bases, and 2 bases had no gene match. The CDR3 sequence is 14 residues long. CDR3 residues: CASSLSSGGYEQYF. In DNA, the CDR3 is TGTGCCAGCAGCTTAAGTAGCGGGGGCTACGAGCAGTACTTC.